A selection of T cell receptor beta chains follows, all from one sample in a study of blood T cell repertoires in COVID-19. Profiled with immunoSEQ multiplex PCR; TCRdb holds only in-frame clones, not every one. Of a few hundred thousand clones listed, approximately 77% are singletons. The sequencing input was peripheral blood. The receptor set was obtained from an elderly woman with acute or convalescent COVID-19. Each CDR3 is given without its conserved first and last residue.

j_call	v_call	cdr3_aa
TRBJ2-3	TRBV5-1	ASSFEGGPDTQY
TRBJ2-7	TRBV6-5	ASSIQVSSYEQY
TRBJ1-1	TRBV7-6	ASRRTGDMNTEAF
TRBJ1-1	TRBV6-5	ASSRGTEAF
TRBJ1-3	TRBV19	ASSIEAGSVSGNTIY
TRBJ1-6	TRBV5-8	ASSLGQKFNSPLH
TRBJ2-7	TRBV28	ASTPGTGDYEQY
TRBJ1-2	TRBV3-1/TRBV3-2	ASALNPTGGTGYT
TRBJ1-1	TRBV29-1	SVARALNTEAF
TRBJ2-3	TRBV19	ASSHLRGGEDTQY
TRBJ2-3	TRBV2	ASSPRDTQY
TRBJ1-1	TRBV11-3	ASSQNLQGPAF
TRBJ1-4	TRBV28	ASSSRGGTAYEKLF
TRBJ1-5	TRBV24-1	ATSDLGVQPQH
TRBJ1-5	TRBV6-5	ASSYPREGQPQH
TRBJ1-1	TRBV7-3	ASSPPGEGVEAF
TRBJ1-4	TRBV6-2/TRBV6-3	ASSYSFPEEKLF
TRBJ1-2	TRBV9	ASSGGDNYGYT
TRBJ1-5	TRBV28	ASSSGQAQVRPQH
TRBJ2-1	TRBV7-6	ASSPGTSPSNEQF
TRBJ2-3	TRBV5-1	ASSPQGPPTTDTQY
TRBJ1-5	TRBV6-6	ASSRQGANQPQH
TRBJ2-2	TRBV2	ASSDQGGSIGELF
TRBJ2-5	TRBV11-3	ASSSQGYTQETQY
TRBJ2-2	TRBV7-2	ASSSRTSGATGELF
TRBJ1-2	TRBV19	ASSINRSNYGYT
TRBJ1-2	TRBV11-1	ASSLGSRGGYT
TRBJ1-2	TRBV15	ATSGGANYGYT
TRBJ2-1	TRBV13	ASSPPAGGRGEQF
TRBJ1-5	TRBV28	ASTAGHQPQH
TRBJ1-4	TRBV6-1	ASSEYTPAATNEKLF
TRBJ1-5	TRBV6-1	ASSELRQGSQPQH
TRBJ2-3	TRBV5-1	ASSSGGVSTDTQY
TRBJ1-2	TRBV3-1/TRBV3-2	ASSTGQTFNYGYT
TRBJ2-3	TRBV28	ASSAGGTDTQY
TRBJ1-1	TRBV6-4	ASSEWTGGRGDTEAF
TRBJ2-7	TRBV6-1	ASSEQRGYEQY
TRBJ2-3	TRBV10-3	AIRRASGGWGDTQY
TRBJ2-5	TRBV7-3	ASSLTGLAQETQY
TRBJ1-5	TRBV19	ASSPFFGGGQPQH
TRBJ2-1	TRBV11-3	ASSLVYTESSYNEQF
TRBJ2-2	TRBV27	ASSLLSAGTTTRRSNTGELF
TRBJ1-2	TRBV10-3	AISESLGGYGYT
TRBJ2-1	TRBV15	ATSRIRSGSYNEQF
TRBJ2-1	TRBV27	ASSLSGLAGGLNEQF
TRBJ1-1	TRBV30	AYERNTEAF
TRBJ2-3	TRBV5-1	ASSFQGGDTQY
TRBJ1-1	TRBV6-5	ASNARSMNTEAF